This passage covers 13 T cell receptor beta chains from one sample sequenced in a study of T-cell reconstitution after alpha-beta-depleted transplantation in children. A library of TCRbeta sequences, prepared with unique molecular identifiers, was generated. TCRdb fed the PCR reads into MiXCR, producing one record per CDR3 protein. Of fewer than 250,000 distinct CDR3 sequences listed, roughly 18% are singletons. The sample consisted of PBMCs, mostly from graft donor cells, taken 360 days after TCRalphabeta/CD19-depleted stem cell transplant. The receptors were gathered from a male patient aged 2 to 10 who had a stem cell transplant for acute lymphoblastic leukemia, so the T cells may come from the graft donor.

CDR3 residues: CSASNLAGGLDTQYF. Here the CDR3 DNA reads TGCAGTGCTAGTAATTTGGCGGGGGGGCTAGATACGCAGTATTTT. This chain links TRBV20-1 with TRBJ2-3, with TRBD2 identical over 9 bases. Germline CDR1 and CDR2: DFQATT and SNEGSKA (reference sequence). This CDR3 spans 15 amino acids. J lost 5 bases, V lost 3 bases, and 9 bases had no gene match.

V usage is TRBV18 and J usage is TRBJ2-1, with TRBD2 as a possible D gene (7 bases). Germline V gene data show CDR1 as KGHSH and CDR2 as LQKENI. The CDR3 sequence is 15 residues long. V was trimmed by 6 bases and J by 7 bases, leaving 19 bases between them. The CDR3 here is CASSRRGAVSNEQFF. CDR3 nucleotides: TGTGCCAGCTCCCGTCGGGGGGCAGTCTCTAATGAGCAGTTCTTC.

The CDR3 protein is CASSYGASGPYEQYF. CDR3 coding DNA: TGCGCCAGCAGCTACGGTGCTAGCGGCCCCTACGAGCAGTACTTC. The chain recombines TRBV5-1 with TRBJ2-7, with 7 bases matching TRBD2. Unmatched junction bases numbered 8, after V lost 3 bases and J lost 2 bases. CDR1 is SGHRS and CDR2 is YFSETQ in the germline V gene. The CDR3 length is 15 residues.

The sample holds a few counts of this clonotype. The rearrangement uses TRBV12-3 or TRBV12-4 and TRBJ2-3; D possibly corresponds to TRBD2 (5 bases). V gave up 5 bases and J gave up 2 bases, with 17 bases separating them. The CDR3 is 16 residues long. CDR3 region: CASSAGWRGPTDTQYF. The CDR3 DNA sequence: TGTGCCAGCAGTGCCGGGTGGAGAGGGCCCACAGATACGCAGTATTTT.

This clonotype appeared a few times. The V and J genes are TRBV9 and TRBJ2-3; D is uncertain. The CDR3 spans 15 residues. V gave up 10 bases and J gave up 1 base, with 19 bases separating them. Germline CDR1 SGDLS, CDR2 YYNGEE. The CDR3: CAEKKVKFGTDTQYF. CDR3 nucleotide sequence: TGTGCCGAAAAGAAAGTGAAATTCGGCACAGATACGCAGTATTTT.

The rearrangement joins TRBV18 to TRBJ2-2; D tentatively reads TRBD1 or TRBD2 (5 bases each). Trimming took 6 bases from V and 3 from J, leaving 17 bases between them. The CDR3 consists of 16 residues. Germline values: CDR1 KGHSH, CDR2 LQKENI. The CDR3 here is CASSPLSGTYTGELFF. CDR3 DNA sequence: TGTGCCAGCTCCCCCTTGTCGGGGACCTACACCGGGGAGCTGTTTTTT.

The rearrangement links TRBV29-1 to TRBJ2-2, with D uncertain. The CDR3 runs 12 residues. V was pared by 6 bases and J by 2 bases, with 7 bases between. CDR1 is SQVTM, CDR2 ANQGSEA, per germline. The CDR3 DNA reads TGCAGCGTGGAAATTAACACCGGGGAGCTGTTTTTT. This encodes CSVEINTGELFF.

This clonotype was observed a handful of times. The chain carries TRBV12-3 or TRBV12-4 and TRBJ2-2, with a tentative D call TRBD2 (6 bases). This CDR3 spans 13 amino acids. With 7 bases removed from V and 1 base from J, the gap between germline ends came to 7 bases. The CDR3 bases are TGTGCCAGCACCGGGAGGAACACCGGGGAGCTGTTTTTT. Its translation is CASTGRNTGELFF.

The table lists this clonotype with a few counts. This chain links TRBV12-3 or TRBV12-4 with TRBJ2-1; D perhaps matches TRBD2 (6 bases). CDR3 size: 14 residues. The germline V and J ends were trimmed by 5 bases and 1 base, with 9 bases remaining between them. The CDR3 sequence is CASSGRESYNEQFF. In DNA form, the CDR3 reads TGTGCCAGCAGTGGTCGGGAGTCCTACAATGAGCAGTTCTTC.

This clonotype was counted a few times. The chain employs TRBV10-1 and TRBJ2-3; TRBD1 agrees at 8 bases. V lost 7 bases to trimming and J lost 5 bases; unmatched junction nucleotides: 5. Germline-derived CDR1 and CDR2 are WNHNN and SYGVQD (reference sequence). CDR3 length: 13 amino acids. CDR3 residues: CASTSGGEDTQYF. As DNA, the CDR3 is TGCGCCAGCACGTCAGGGGGCGAAGATACGCAGTATTTT.

In nucleotides, the CDR3 is TGTGCCACCCGGACAGGGAACTACGAGCAGTACTTC. Translating gives CATRTGNYEQYF. This sequence joins TRBV6-2 or TRBV6-3 and TRBJ2-7; 8 bases align to TRBD1. J gave up 3 bases and V 10 bases, and 5 bases lay outside the gene matches. CDR3 size: 12 residues. Germline V gives CDR1 MNHEY, CDR2 SVGEGT.

The chain has TRBV7-2 and TRBJ2-7; 16 bases are shared with TRBD2. V shed 2 bases and J 5 bases; nucleotides not matched to a gene: 9. This CDR3 region has 18 residues. From germline, CDR1 is SGHTA and CDR2 FQGNSA. CDR3 sequence: CASSLIPGLAGGPHEQYF. DNA of the CDR3: TGTGCCAGCAGCTTAATTCCGGGACTAGCGGGGGGGCCCCACGAGCAGTACTTC.

This clonotype was seen just once. The chain has TRBV24-1 and TRBJ1-2; D not certain. The V end was cut by 3 bases, the J end by 6 bases, with 13 bases between. This CDR3 is built from 14 residues. Germline V gives CDR1 KGHDR, CDR2 SFDVKD. Here the CDR3 DNA reads TGTGCCACCAGTGATAGTGGGAGAGGCAATGGCTACACCTTC. Translation gives CATSDSGRGNGYTF.